This paragraph reports one TCR beta chain. Its antigen is still unknown. Germline V lookup: CDR1 LNHNV, CDR2 YYDKDF (reference sequence). The CDR3 has 12 residues. Trimming stripped 0 bases from V and 10 bases from J, with 7 bases between. The sample originates from a study of T cells after yellow fever vaccination. Whole-study findings and limits: Researchers cautioned that FACS-sorted repertoires could harbor abundant clonotypes contaminating from the bulk population.

TCRdb re-analysed the 5' RACE reads in MiXCR, keeping a single row per CDR3 protein. The sample lists approximately 550,000 distinct CDR3 sequences; approximately 13% were seen once. The source is a man aged 25 to 45 who received the YFV17D yellow fever vaccine. The chain recombines TRBV15 with TRBJ2-1, with D tentatively TRBD2 (6 bases). The starting material was PBMCs, obtained on the day of the yellow fever booster vaccination. CDR3 in DNA: TGTGCCACCAGCAGAGAAGGGAGGGAGCAGTTCTTC. Translation: CATSREGREQFF.